This T cell receptor (beta chain) was found in a study of post-analysis software for immune sequencing data. Background on the study: Relapsing-remitting, secondary progressive and progressive-relapsing multiple sclerosis courses were included.

Unique molecular identifiers were built into the TCR beta cDNA libraries. Input amounts of roughly 0.85 to 11 million T cells were used. These gave approximately 500,000 cDNA molecules, so each molecule approximated one T cell. TCRdb used MiXCR to reprocess the PCR reads, holding one entry per CDR3 protein. The sample lists about 500,000 distinct CDR3 sequences, 40% to 55% occurring once. This CDR3 is built from 15 residues. CDR1 is SGHRS and CDR2 is YFSETQ in the germline V gene. Regarding this clonotype: Its antigen is not identified. One junction end does not reproduce the germline sequence, and a read error may be involved.

Study-level results: Multiple sclerosis was associated with a significant reduction in normalized Chao1 diversity relative to controls. Controls had lower frequencies than patients of about 5 TRBV segments, which included TRBV5-6, TRBV5-1 and TRBV20-1.

The clonotype originates from a girl between 5 and 17 years old with multiple sclerosis. The chain joins TRBV5-1 to TRBJ1-2, with D unclear. Sequenced: blood. The CDR3 nucleotides read TGCGTCAGCAGCTTGGCCGGTCGTCAGAACTATGGCTACACCTTC. It is translated as CVSSLAGRQNYGYTF.